Here is one T cell receptor (beta chain) with its context. Treatment indicated: oral pan-JAK inhibitor, 5-10 mg twice daily. Extracted RNA was reverse transcribed, and the resulting cDNA served as sequencing template. Some clones are missing from TCRdb's copy, which holds only in-frame ones; the method was immunoSEQ multiplex PCR. Here the sample spans 90,000 to 100,000 clones, roughly two thirds being singletons. These data originate in a study of CD8+ T cells in alopecia areata. Germline-derived CDR1 and CDR2 are SGHDT and YYEEEE. Trimming removed 0 bases at V and 5 bases at J, with 6 bases between. This CDR3 spans 13 amino acids.

The genes are TRBV5-6 and TRBJ2-1; D possibly corresponds to TRBD2 (5 bases). This clonotype was sampled from a human donor with alopecia areata. Sequenced here: CD8+ T cells sorted from blood, sampled at week 4, from a patient treated with tofacitinib. Written as DNA, the CDR3 is TGTGCCAGCAGCTTGGTGGAGGACAATGAGCAGTTCTTC. As protein: CASSLVEDNEQFF.